This TCR beta chain was captured in a study of blood T cell repertoires in COVID-19. Study background: Sites across the United States, Italy and Spain contributed samples from acute and convalescent COVID-19. The cDNA or gDNA used as material had been derived from T cells, B-cell-depleted T cells, or PBMCs.

J lost 2 bases, V lost 2 bases, and 12 bases had no gene match. This CDR3 has 17 residues. In germline, CDR1 is SGHTA, CDR2 FQGNSA. Cohort 3 donors were reported recovered after two negative PCRs, clearance, or symptom resolution. Using immunoSEQ multiplex PCR, the repertoire was profiled, and TCRdb retains in-frame clones only, with some absent. The sample lists around 500,000 clones; around 87% were seen once. This clone was seen a few times. V is TRBV7-2 and J is TRBJ2-7; 7 bases agree with TRBD1. The TCR was taken from a woman in her forties who had recovered from COVID-19. The sample was PBMCs or T cells enriched from blood (not recorded which). The CDR3 spells CASSLWVAGTDAYEQYF. Here the CDR3 DNA reads TGTGCCAGCAGCTTATGGGTCGCCGGGACAGATGCCTACGAGCAGTACTTC.